The source of this TCR beta chain is a study of vaccination and CD4 T cells after COVID-19. Across the study: A median of 101 days (range 35 to 161) separated diagnosis from post-COVID sampling.

As concerns this clonotype: Its antigen remains unidentified.

Once obtained from cultured CD4+ T cells, the DNA was sequenced using the Oncomine TCR Beta short-read assay. Via MiXCR, TCRdb re-called the PCR reads, giving one row per CDR3 protein. The sample records about 30,000 distinct CDR3 sequences, 36% being singletons. V was trimmed by 7 bases and J by 5 bases, leaving 12 bases between them. Germline CDR1 is DFQATT and CDR2 is SNEGSKA (reference sequence). The CDR3 is 12 residues long. As for time point: late sampling 161 to 241 days after vaccination in three convalescent patients. Stated treatment: roughly 10-day PBMC culture with coronavirus spike peptide pools or control peptides (ViraFEST assay). Positive PCR dates ranged from March to December 2020; these dates predated US Alpha, Beta and Delta variants.

The sequenced sample was CD4+ T cells from blood, cultured in vitro, obtained about 7 months after SARS-CoV-2 vaccination. This clonotype was sampled from a human donor who had recovered from COVID-19. The chain carries TRBV20-1 and TRBJ2-1; D is perhaps TRBD1 or TRBD2 (5 bases each). The CDR3 protein is CSVRGAHNEQFF. Here the CDR3 DNA reads TGCAGTGTCCGGGGCGCCCACAATGAGCAGTTCTTC.